The 10 T cell receptor beta chains below were found in one sample sequenced in a study of T cell repertoires in cytomegalovirus infection. These receptors have no identified antigens. TCRdb reprocessed the reads via MiXCR and lists one record per CDR3 protein. The top ten clones hold more than 13% of a sample with approximately 990,000 distinct CDR3 sequences, around a third of them seen once. The sample was cultured CD8+ T cells from PBMCs, taken from culture after CMV antigen stimulation. These receptors were collected from a human donor in good health (CMV status not recorded). Some clones in this sample may be carry-over from other donors' samples.

This clonotype was seen a handful of times. The chain couples TRBV12-3 or TRBV12-4 to TRBJ2-1, with TRBD2 identical over 7 bases. Germline trimming cut 7 bases from V and 0 bases from J; bases unmatched to any gene: 9. This CDR3 contains 16 residues. The CDR3 coding sequence is TGTGCCAGCAAACTGGGGGGGGGACCCTCCTACAATGAGCAGTTCTTC. It encodes CASKLGGGPSYNEQFF.

The V and J genes are TRBV24-1 and TRBJ1-2; D is ambiguous. The CDR3 runs 11 residues. V lost 5 bases, J lost 8 bases, and 8 bases lay in between. CDR1 and CDR2 (germline): KGHDR, SFDVKD. The CDR3 protein is CATSGGLGYTF. CDR3 nucleotides: TGTGCCACCAGTGGAGGGTTGGGCTACACCTTC.

The CDR3 reads CASSVGGEQFF. DNA of the CDR3: TGTGCCAGCAGCGTAGGAGGGGAGCAGTTCTTC. J is TRBJ2-1 and V is TRBV9, with D perhaps matching TRBD2 (5 bases). Trimming took off 0 bases at V and 10 bases at J, with 5 bases between the two ends. Germline values: CDR1 SGDLS, CDR2 YYNGEE. The CDR3 runs 11 residues. The variable domain in full, completed from reference TRBV9 and TRBJ2-1, reads DSGVTQTPKHLITATGQRVTLRCSPRSGDLSVYWYQQSLDQGLQFLIQYYNGEERAKGNILERFSAQQFPDLHSELNLSSLELGDSALYFCASSVGGEQFFGPGTRLTVL.

This clonotype has a count of ten or more. This chain links TRBV4-1 with TRBJ2-2; D is perhaps TRBD2 (5 bases). The CDR3 sequence is 14 residues long. V lost 1 base and J lost 2, with 5 bases in between. Germline V CDR1 and CDR2: MGHRA, YSYEKL. As DNA, the CDR3 is TGCGCCAGCAGCCAAGGGACTAACACCGGGGAGCTGTTTTTT. As protein: CASSQGTNTGELFF.

A few counts support this clonotype. The chain couples TRBV20-1 to TRBJ2-3; weak D call: TRBD1 (5 bases). The CDR3 is 15 amino acids. Trimming pared 6 bases from V and 4 bases from J, leaving 20 bases between. Germline-derived CDR1 and CDR2 are DFQATT and SNEGSKA (reference sequence). The CDR3 nucleotides are TGCAGTGCAAAGACACAGGTGCTCGCCGCAGATACGCAGTATTTT. Its translation: CSAKTQVLAADTQYF.

This clonotype was seen more than once but under ten times. V usage is TRBV28 and J usage is TRBJ2-3, with a possible D match to TRBD2 (5 bases). The CDR3 runs to 15 residues. Trimming removed 8 bases from V and 4 bases from J, with 19 bases in between. In germline, CDR1 is MDHEN, CDR2 SYDVKM. CDR3 DNA sequence: TGTGCCAGCGTTACTAGGGCCTCAAAGGCAGATACGCAGTATTTT. Its translation: CASVTRASKADTQYF.

The chain joins TRBV12-3 or TRBV12-4 to TRBJ2-3; D is perhaps TRBD1 (6 bases). The CDR3 runs to 12 residues. Trimming removed 10 bases from V and 5 bases from J, with 13 bases in between. The CDR3 loop reads CANTGQEDTQYF. The CDR3, as DNA: TGTGCCAACACAGGGCAGGAAGATACGCAGTATTTT.

This chain connects TRBV5-6 to TRBJ1-5; D is undetermined. V shed 4 bases and J shed 1 base, with 15 bases lying between them. The germline V gene encodes CDR1 SGHDT and CDR2 YYEEEE. This CDR3 contains 16 residues. The CDR3 sequence is CASSRIIIESNQPQHF. CDR3 coding DNA: TGTGCCAGCAGCCGAATCATCATAGAGAGCAATCAGCCCCAGCATTTT. Looking up the rest from reference TRBV5-6 and TRBJ1-5 gives the full variable domain: DAGVTQSPTHLIKTRGQQVTLRCSPKSGHDTVSWYQQALGQGPQFIFQYYEEEERQRGNFPDRFSGHQFPNYSSELNVNALLLGDSALYLCASSRIIIESNQPQHFGDGTRLSIL.

The rearrangement uses TRBV6-5 and TRBJ2-7, with D possibly called TRBD1 or TRBD2 (5 bases each). The V gene lost 5 bases and the J gene lost 3 bases, with 11 bases spanning the gap. The CDR3 has 13 amino acids. From germline, CDR1 is MNHEY and CDR2 SVGAGI. CDR3 loop: CASSRGTHYEQYF. The CDR3 nucleotides read TGTGCCAGCAGTCGAGGGACCCACTACGAGCAGTACTTC.

This clonotype showed up many times. This chain connects TRBV27 to TRBJ2-1, with a possible D match to TRBD1 (6 bases). Germline CDR1 is MNHEY and CDR2 is SMNVEV (reference sequence). V shed 6 bases and J shed 7 bases, with 7 bases lying between them. This CDR3 has 11 residues. CDR3 DNA: TGTGCCAGCAGACAGGGAAATGAGCAGTTCTTC. Protein: CASRQGNEQFF.